The text below deals with one TCR beta chain. The antigen is undetermined. The data originate from a study of shared clonotypes between healthy human individuals. The length of the CDR3 is 14 residues. V gave up 5 bases and J gave up 4 bases; unmatched junction bases: 6. The germline CDR1 and CDR2 sequences are SGDLS and YYNGEE. Naive CD8 cells comprised CD45RO-negative, CCR7-positively selected cells, excluding terminally differentiated effector memory CD45RA+ cells. Study-wide results and limits: Sample collection involved blood only; tissue repertoires are likely different. Generation of non-shared clonotypes was less probable than generation of clonotypes shared by all four donors.

It was across several immunoSEQ plates that each subset's genomic DNA was evenly split. The method was immunoSEQ multiplex PCR; TCRdb's version includes in-frame clones alone and lacks a portion of them. In the table there are about 2 million clones, approximately 94% of which are singletons. The sequence was obtained from a man between 18 and 29 years old in good health. The sequenced sample consisted of naive CD8+ T cells sorted from blood. This chain joins TRBV9 and TRBJ2-7, with TRBD1 matching over 10 bases. The CDR3 reads CASSYRGQGYEQYF. DNA for the CDR3: TGTGCCAGCAGTTATCGGGGACAGGGGTACGAGCAGTACTTC.